This T cell receptor beta chain was found in a study of shared clonotypes between healthy human individuals. This CDR3 has 13 amino acids. Germline-derived CDR1 and CDR2 are LNHDA and SQIVND (reference sequence). Trimming shortened V by 1 base and J by 5 bases, and 9 bases separated the two germline ends. All participating donors were Caucasian adults from Nashville, Tennessee. Memory CD4+ cells were the fraction left after CD45RA+ naive selection. Clones were sequenced by immunoSEQ multiplex PCR, and TCRdb holds only the in-frame ones, with some missing. The sample carries around 510,000 clones, roughly 95% recorded once.

The J gene is TRBJ2-7, the V gene TRBV19, with D perhaps TRBD1 (5 bases). The specimen sequenced was naive CD4+ T cells sorted from blood. Regarding subset: CD45RA+ positively selected. This sequence originates from a woman aged 25-40 years in good health. The CDR3 nucleotides are TGTGCCAGTAGTATAGCCGACAGACACGAGCAGTACTTC. Translation: CASSIADRHEQYF.